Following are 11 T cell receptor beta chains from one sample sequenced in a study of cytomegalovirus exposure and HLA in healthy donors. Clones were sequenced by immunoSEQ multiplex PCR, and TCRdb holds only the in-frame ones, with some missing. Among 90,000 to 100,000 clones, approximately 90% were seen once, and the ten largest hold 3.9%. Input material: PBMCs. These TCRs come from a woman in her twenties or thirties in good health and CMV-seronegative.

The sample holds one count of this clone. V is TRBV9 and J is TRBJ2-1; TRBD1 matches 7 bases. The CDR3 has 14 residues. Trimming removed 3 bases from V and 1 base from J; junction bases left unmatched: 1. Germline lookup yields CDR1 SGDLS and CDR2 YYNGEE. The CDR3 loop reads CASSEGQSYNEQFF. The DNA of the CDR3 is TGTGCCAGCAGCGAGGGACAGTCCTACAATGAGCAGTTCTTC. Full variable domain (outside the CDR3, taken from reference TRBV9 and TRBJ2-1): DSGVTQTPKHLITATGQRVTLRCSPRSGDLSVYWYQQSLDQGLQFLIQYYNGEERAKGNILERFSAQQFPDLHSELNLSSLELGDSALYFCASSEGQSYNEQFFGPGTRLTVL.

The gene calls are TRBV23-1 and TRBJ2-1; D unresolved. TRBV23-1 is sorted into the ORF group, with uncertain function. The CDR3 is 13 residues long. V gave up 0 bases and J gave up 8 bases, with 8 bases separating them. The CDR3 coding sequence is TGCGCCAGCAGTCAATCGGCCGGGTATGAGCAGTTCTTC. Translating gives CASSQSAGYEQFF.

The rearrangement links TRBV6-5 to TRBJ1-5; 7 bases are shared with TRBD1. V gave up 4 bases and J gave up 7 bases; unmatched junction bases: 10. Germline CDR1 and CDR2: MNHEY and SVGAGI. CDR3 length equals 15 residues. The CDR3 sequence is CASSLRGGARQPQHF. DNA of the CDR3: TGTGCCAGCAGTTTGAGAGGGGGCGCCCGACAGCCCCAGCATTTT.

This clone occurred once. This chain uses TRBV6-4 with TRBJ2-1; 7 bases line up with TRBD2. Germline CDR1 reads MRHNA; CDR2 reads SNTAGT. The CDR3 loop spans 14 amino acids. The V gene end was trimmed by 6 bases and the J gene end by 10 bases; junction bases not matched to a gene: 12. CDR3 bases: TGTGCCAGCAGACCTAGCGGAAGGGCATGGGAGCAGTTCTTC. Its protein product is CASRPSGRAWEQFF.

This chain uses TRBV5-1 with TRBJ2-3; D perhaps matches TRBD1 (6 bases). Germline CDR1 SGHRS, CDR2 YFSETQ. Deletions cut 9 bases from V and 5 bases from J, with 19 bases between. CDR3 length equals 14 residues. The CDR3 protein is CATALQGQVDTQYF. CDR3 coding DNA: TGCGCCACCGCCCTGCAGGGGCAGGTAGATACGCAGTATTTT.

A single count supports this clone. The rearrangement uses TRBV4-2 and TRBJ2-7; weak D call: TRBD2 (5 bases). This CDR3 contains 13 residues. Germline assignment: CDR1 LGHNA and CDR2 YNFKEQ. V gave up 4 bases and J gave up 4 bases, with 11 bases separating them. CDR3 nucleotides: TGTGCCAGCAGCCGGGAGCGTTATTACGAGCAGTACTTC. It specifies CASSRERYYEQYF.

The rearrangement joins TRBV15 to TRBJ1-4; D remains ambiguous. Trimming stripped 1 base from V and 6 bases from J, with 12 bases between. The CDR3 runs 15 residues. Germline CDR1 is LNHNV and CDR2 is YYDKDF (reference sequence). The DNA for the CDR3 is TGTGCCACCAGCAGAGCTCGACGGGAGGATGAAAAACTGTTTTTT. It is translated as CATSRARREDEKLFF.

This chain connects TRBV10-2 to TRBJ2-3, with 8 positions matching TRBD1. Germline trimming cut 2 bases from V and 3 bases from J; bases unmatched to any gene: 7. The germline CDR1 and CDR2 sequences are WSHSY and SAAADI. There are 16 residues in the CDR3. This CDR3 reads CASSEPDRAITDTQYF. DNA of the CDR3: TGCGCCAGCAGTGAGCCGGACAGGGCGATTACAGATACGCAGTATTTT.

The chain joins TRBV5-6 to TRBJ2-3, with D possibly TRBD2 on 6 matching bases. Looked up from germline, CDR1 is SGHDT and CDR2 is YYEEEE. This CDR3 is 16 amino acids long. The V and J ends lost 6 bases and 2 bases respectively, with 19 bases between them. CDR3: CASIETGTAITDTQYF. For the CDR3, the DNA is TGTGCCAGCATCGAAACCGGGACTGCCATCACAGATACGCAGTATTTT.

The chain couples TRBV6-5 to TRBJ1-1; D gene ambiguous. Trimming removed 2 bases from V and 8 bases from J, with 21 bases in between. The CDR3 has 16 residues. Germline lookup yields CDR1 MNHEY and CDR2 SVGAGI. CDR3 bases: TGTGCCAGCAGTTACGCGCGGGCGGGATCCTTGCCCGAAGCTTTCTTT. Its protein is CASSYARAGSLPEAFF.

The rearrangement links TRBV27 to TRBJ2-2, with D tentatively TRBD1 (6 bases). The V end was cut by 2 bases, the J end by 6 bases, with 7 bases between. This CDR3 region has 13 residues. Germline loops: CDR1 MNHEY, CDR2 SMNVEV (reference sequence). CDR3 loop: CASSLRTAGELFF. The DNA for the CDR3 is TGTGCCAGCAGTTTAAGGACAGCCGGGGAGCTGTTTTTT.